One TCR beta chain is described in this entry. Its specificity is unknown. These data originate in a study of identical twins. Whole-study results and caveats: Shared out-of-frame alpha sequences (those common to twins) showed excess low generation probability. While abundant cord blood beta clonotypes carried fewer insertions, memory repertoires showed no such pattern.

The CDR3 length is 18 residues. Trimming cost V 3 bases and J 2 bases; bases outside gene matches: 17. Germline V gene data show CDR1 as DFQATT and CDR2 as SNEGSKA (reference sequence). Unique molecular identifiers were in the cDNA, with template-switch universal primer binding. TCRdb recomputed calls from the 5' RACE reads with MiXCR, one row per CDR3 protein. The sample carries roughly 230,000 distinct CDR3 sequences, about 8% recorded once. These records were also assigned to another study, of yellow fever vaccine responses in identical twins. Turning to that study: Among the twins, the vaccine T cell response reportedly seemed partly convergent and partly personalized.

The rearrangement uses TRBV20-1 and TRBJ1-1; 8 nucleotides align to TRBD1. The receptor's source is a woman in her late teens or twenties in good health. Material: CD8+ T cells sorted from blood. CDR3 nucleotide sequence: TGCAGTGCTAGCGTTTTTAGCGTCAGGGGGCTCGAAAACACTGAAGCTTTCTTT. Translated, it gives CSASVFSVRGLENTEAFF.